This TCR beta chain was recovered during a study of blood T cell repertoires in COVID-19 (dated by TCRdb to 2019 to 2021). Turning to the overall study: Samples covering the acute and convalescent phases of COVID-19 were provided by collaborators in the United States, Italy and Spain. The material from the prospective study consisted of cDNA or gDNA derived from T cells, B-cell-depleted T cells, or PBMCs. Subjects who had been exposed to COVID-19, were actively infected with it, or had recovered from it provided the deeply sampled blood TCRbeta repertoires that made up the dataset. The repertoires were made available in a free public database intended to serve as a resource for research on the immune response to SARS-CoV-2. Samples were obtained from the ongoing ImmuneRACE study (first 160 participants) and from some 1,200 subjects provided by 6 global collaborators. Nearly every sample came with metadata listing a de-identified subject ID, COVID-19 status, age in years and sex. HLA class I and class II types, where available, came from metadata supplied by the sample provider rather than from assay-based typing.

Another Seattle source contributed samples from volunteer blood donors who had recovered from COVID-19. Collaborating institutions collected whole blood in K2EDTA tubes following their own protocols. For TCRbeta analysis, collaborator samples were shipped as frozen whole blood, as isolated PBMCs, or as DNA extracted from either sample type. The paper as a whole reports these results and caveats: The quantity of clinical and demographic metadata differed by source and by participant and was supplied without curation.

The immunoSEQ Assay, a bias-controlled multiplex PCR, was used to amplify TCRbeta CDR3 regions from genomic DNA. Under the source paper's analysis protocol: The number of nucleated cells in each sample was estimated by amplification of reference gene primers within the assay. Sequence reads were collapsed and filtered to measure the absolute abundance of every unique TCRbeta CDR3 rearrangement. For each sample, productive Simpson clonality was calculated as the square root of Simpson's diversity index across productive rearrangements. This is the immuneACCESS table as TCRdb keeps it, with only in-frame sequences that have V and J called. A part of the clones is gone; compared with another copy, unresolved V genes explain less than half, and the rest is unexplained. V, J and clone size were drawn from that table, and D and trimming were deduced from the DNA. The sample includes more than 100,000 clones, with 84% observed a single time. Around 12% of the sample is held by the ten biggest clonotypes.

Looking up the germline V gene (reference sequence) yields CDR1 LGHDT and CDR2 YNNKEL. The CDR3, from cysteine to phenylalanine, totals 15 residues. The CDR3 DNA has 45 bases and is translated from base 1. V and J lose 4 bases and 10 bases, and a span of 20 bases separates them. Details on this clone: Its antigen is not yet known. No clone much larger than this one lies a single base away; base qualities are absent.

The sequence was obtained from a woman aged 25 to 39 who had recovered from COVID-19. What was sequenced was peripheral blood. The rearranged segments are TRBV3-1 (or the pseudogene TRBV3-2) and TRBJ2-1, with TRBD2 tentatively as D gene (5 bases match). The DNA is as follows: TGTGCCAGCAGCCGCGCTAGCCTCGTCGCAGAAGAGCAGTTCTTC. Its translation reads: CASSRASLVAEEQFF.